This TCR beta chain was recorded in a study of T-cell memory formation after mild COVID-19. Study details: Each donor largely had its own TCR clusters.

Study-level findings and limits: Contracting clones, day 15 to 85, had balanced CD4/CD8, and later expanders favored CD4+. Within pre-infection memory, some responding clones were found, suggesting cross-reactive memory joined.

Looked up from germline, CDR1 is SGDLS and CDR2 is YYNGEE. The CDR3 loop spans 14 amino acids. Trimming removed 3 bases from V and 7 bases from J, with 17 bases in between. Concerning this clonotype: Its antigen is as yet unknown.

From the 5' RACE reads, TCRdb called clonotypes with MiXCR, one entry per CDR3 protein. Altogether about 620,000 distinct CDR3 sequences are present, 18% being singletons, with the ten largest covering 12%. Sequenced material: PBMCs or a T cell subset sorted from them (not recorded which). This sequence originates from an adult woman who had mild COVID-19 (a few samples of this study predate the infection). Cell type and time point are not known. The genes are TRBV9 and TRBJ2-7; TRBD2 is a possible D gene (5 bases). DNA of the CDR3: TGTGCCAGCAGCGCCGGAGGCGCTCCGGAAGAGCAGTACTTC. The encoded protein is CASSAGGAPEEQYF.